These T cell receptor beta chains were read from a single sample in a study of T cells in Graves' hyperthyroidism and ophthalmopathy. Each CDR3 protein is one row after TCRdb ran MiXCR on the multiplex PCR reads. The repertoire has approximately 430,000 distinct CDR3 sequences, about 15% of them found once; the top ten carry about 7.7%. Sequencing was performed on blood. The receptors shown here come from a young woman with Graves' hyperthyroidism. CDR3s include the opening cysteine and the closing phenylalanine or tryptophan. The D gene is left open where the match is weak. Not all rows give a size; the values are once, few, many and, for expanded clones, a class.

>NA|many|TRBJ2-7|TRBV12-3/TRBV12-4
TGTGCCAGCAGCCGCACAGTCTACGAGCAGTACTTC
CASSRTVYEQYF
>NA|many|TRBJ2-3|TRBV7-9
TGTGCCAGCAGCCTCGGATATAGCACAGATACGCAGTATTTT
CASSLGYSTDTQYF
>TRBD1|few|TRBJ1-1|TRBV18
TGTGCCAGCTCCCGAGGGACAGACACTGAAGCTTTCTTT
CASSRGTDTEAFF
>NA|many|TRBJ2-2|TRBV3-1
TGTGCCAGCAGCCAAGGATATCAGCGGGGGGAGCTGTTTTTT
CASSQGYQRGELFF
>TRBD2|many|TRBJ2-2|TRBV6-1
TGTGCCAGCAGTCAGACTAGCGGGAACGGGGAGCTGTTTTTT
CASSQTSGNGELFF
>TRBD1|many|TRBJ1-5|TRBV7-8
TGTGCCAGCAGCTTAGCGCCGGGACAGTTCGGCAATCAGCCCCAGCATTTT
CASSLAPGQFGNQPQHF
>NA|many|TRBJ1-2|TRBV29-1
TGCAGCGTGTCACAGAGCTATGGCTACACCTTC
CSVSQSYGYTF
>NA|NA|TRBJ1-2|TRBV2
TGTGCCAGCATGATAATCGGGGCTGGCTACATCTTC
CASMIIGAGYIF
>NA|many|TRBJ2-2|TRBV7-3
TGTGCCAGCAGCTTAACTAGCGCGAACACCGGGGAGCTGTTTTTT
CASSLTSANTGELFF
>TRBD1|many|TRBJ2-5|TRBV29-1
TGCAGCGGATTAACAGGGGGCTCGGAGACCCAGTACTTC
CSGLTGGSETQYF
>NA|few|TRBJ2-1|TRBV24-1
TGTGCCACCAGTGATTGGAAGATCCGGGCAGGTGAGCAGTTCTTC
CATSDWKIRAGEQFF
>TRBD2|many|TRBJ2-1|TRBV29-1
TGCAGCGTTGGAATTCTGAGGGCTAGCGGGAGAACTTCCTACAATGAGCAGTTCTTC
CSVGILRASGRTSYNEQFF
>NA|many|TRBJ2-6|TRBV6-1
TGTGCCAGCAGTGACCTCTCTGGGGCCAACGTCCTGACTTTC
CASSDLSGANVLTF
>TRBD1|many|TRBJ1-4|TRBV15
TGTGCCACCAGCACGCACGGGACAGTTCAGGGAAAACTGTTTTTT
CATSTHGTVQGKLFF
>NA|many|TRBJ2-5|TRBV3-1
TGTGCCAGCAGCCTCCTGGGGATCCGGGTCCAAGAGACCCAGTACTTC
CASSLLGIRVQETQYF
>NA|many|TRBJ1-5|TRBV11-2
TGTGCCAGCAGCTTAGATAGGCAGGGGTATCAGCCCCAGCATTTT
CASSLDRQGYQPQHF
>NA|many|TRBJ2-5|TRBV3-1
TGTGCCAGCAGCCAAGGTCTAGGGACCCGCCTGGGAGAGACCCAGTACTTC
CASSQGLGTRLGETQYF
>NA|NA|TRBJ2-7|TRBV4-1
TGCGCCAGCAGCCAAAGGGATCGCTACGAGCAGTACTTC
CASSQRDRYEQYF
>NA|NA|TRBJ2-1|TRBV9
TGTGCCAGCAGCGTAGGGACGGTGGCCTACAATGAGCAGTTCTTC
CASSVGTVAYNEQFF
>TRBD2|NA|TRBJ2-1|TRBV4-1
TGCGCCAGCAGCCCTCTAGCGGGGAAAAATGAGCAGTTCTTC
CASSPLAGKNEQFF
>TRBD2|many|TRBJ2-7|TRBV28
TGTGCCAGCGCCCTAGCGGGGGAGCAGTACTTC
CASALAGEQYF
>TRBD2|many|TRBJ2-7|TRBV7-9
TGTGCCAGCAGCTCCGCCCCGGGACTACCAGAAGGCTCCTACGAGCAGTACTTC
CASSSAPGLPEGSYEQYF
>TRBD2|NA|TRBJ2-5|TRBV2
TGTGCCAGCAGCCGTACTAGCGGGGGGGCACAGGAGACCCAGTACTTC
CASSRTSGGAQETQYF
>NA|NA|TRBJ1-5|TRBV9
TGTGCCAGCAGCGTAGGGGACACCCATCAGCCCCAGCATTTT
CASSVGDTHQPQHF
>NA|few|TRBJ2-3|TRBV9
TGTGCCAGCAGCGTAGAGGTGGGGAACACAGATACGCAGTATTTT
CASSVEVGNTDTQYF
>NA|NA|TRBJ2-2|TRBV9
TGTGCCAGCAGCGGGTGGGGGGACACCGGGGAGCTGTTTTTT
CASSGWGDTGELFF
>NA|NA|TRBJ2-3|TRBV13
TGTGCCAGCAGCTCCACGGTGGAACTCACAGATACGCAGTATTTT
CASSSTVELTDTQYF
>NA|many|TRBJ2-1|TRBV29-1
TGCAGCGTTGAAGGGGTCGGAACTGCGGATGAGCAGTTCTTC
CSVEGVGTADEQFF
>NA|few|TRBJ1-4|TRBV27
TGTGCCACCGGTAGGGCTAATGAAAAACTGTTTTTT
CATGRANEKLFF
>NA|NA|TRBJ2-5|TRBV10-3
TGTGCCATCAGTAACGGGCAGACGGGCGGAGAGACCCAGTACTTC
CAISNGQTGGETQYF
>NA|NA|TRBJ2-1|TRBV7-2
TGTGCCAGCTCCCCCAGGTCGAGCTCCTACAATGAGCAGTTCTTC
CASSPRSSSYNEQFF
>TRBD2|many|TRBJ2-5|TRBV5-1
TGCGCCAGCAGCTTCTCAGCGGGAGGACGGGAGACCCAGTACTTC
CASSFSAGGRETQYF
>TRBD2|few|TRBJ2-1|TRBV11-1
TGTGCCGGCAGCACTCCTTTAGCGGGAGTGTCCTACAATGAGCAGTTCTTC
CAGSTPLAGVSYNEQFF
>NA|many|TRBJ2-3|TRBV11-2
TGTGCCAGCAGCAATAGTTGGTTGGGAGATACGCAGTATTTT
CASSNSWLGDTQYF
>NA|NA|TRBJ1-2|TRBV19
TGTGCCAGCACGGGACAAACTTACTATGGCTACACCTTC
CASTGQTYYGYTF
>TRBD1|few|TRBJ1-4|TRBV14
TGTGCCAGCAGCCACTTAAACAGGGGGAATGAAAAACTGTTTTTT
CASSHLNRGNEKLFF
>TRBD1|many|TRBJ1-2|TRBV10-3
TGTGCCATCAGTTTTACAGGGGGAAGCGTCTATGGCTACACCTTC
CAISFTGGSVYGYTF
>NA|NA|TRBJ1-1|TRBV28
TGTGCCAGCAGTTTATCGAAGGAGTTGTACACTGAAGCTTTCTTT
CASSLSKELYTEAFF
>TRBD2|many|TRBJ2-1|TRBV7-3
TGTGCCAGCAGCCCGATAGCGGGGGGGCGTAATGAGCAGTTCTTC
CASSPIAGGRNEQFF
>NA|many|TRBJ2-5|TRBV11-2
TGTGCCAGCAGCCCGATGGGATACCTAGAGAGGGAGACCCAGTACTTC
CASSPMGYLERETQYF
>NA|many|TRBJ2-1|TRBV11-3
TGTGCCAGCAGCTTAGTCTTAGGAGGGGCGCAGTTCTTC
CASSLVLGGAQFF
>TRBD2|many|TRBJ2-7|TRBV11-2
TGTGCCAGCAGCGTTCTCAGCGGGAGGGCCTTCGAGCAGTACTTC
CASSVLSGRAFEQYF
>TRBD1|many|TRBJ2-5|TRBV12-3/TRBV12-4
TGTGCCAGCAGTTTAGCCCCTACAGGGGCGTCAGAGACCCAGTACTTC
CASSLAPTGASETQYF
>NA|many|TRBJ2-5|TRBV11-3
TGTGCCAGCAGCTTAGCCGGTGGAACGGGAGAGACCCAGTACTTC
CASSLAGGTGETQYF
>NA|NA|TRBJ1-5|TRBV12-3/TRBV12-4
TGTGCCAGCAGTTTGGGGGTAATGCGGAGGGGGCCCCAGCATTTT
CASSLGVMRRGPQHF
>NA|many|TRBJ2-7|TRBV12-3/TRBV12-4
TGTGCCAGCAGTTTAACTAGCCTCGAGCAGTACTTC
CASSLTSLEQYF